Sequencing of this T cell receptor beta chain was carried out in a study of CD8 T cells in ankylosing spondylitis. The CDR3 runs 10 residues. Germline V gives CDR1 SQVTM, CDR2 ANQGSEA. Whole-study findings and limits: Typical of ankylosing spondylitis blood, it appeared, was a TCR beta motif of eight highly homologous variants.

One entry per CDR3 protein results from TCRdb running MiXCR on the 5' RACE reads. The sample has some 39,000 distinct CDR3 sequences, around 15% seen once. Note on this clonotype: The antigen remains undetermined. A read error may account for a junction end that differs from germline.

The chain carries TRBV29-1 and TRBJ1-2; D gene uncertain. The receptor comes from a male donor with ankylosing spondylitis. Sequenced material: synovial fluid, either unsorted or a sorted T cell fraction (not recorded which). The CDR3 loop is CSAEDLAFSF. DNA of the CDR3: TGCAGCGCGGAGGACTTGGCTTTTTCCTTC.